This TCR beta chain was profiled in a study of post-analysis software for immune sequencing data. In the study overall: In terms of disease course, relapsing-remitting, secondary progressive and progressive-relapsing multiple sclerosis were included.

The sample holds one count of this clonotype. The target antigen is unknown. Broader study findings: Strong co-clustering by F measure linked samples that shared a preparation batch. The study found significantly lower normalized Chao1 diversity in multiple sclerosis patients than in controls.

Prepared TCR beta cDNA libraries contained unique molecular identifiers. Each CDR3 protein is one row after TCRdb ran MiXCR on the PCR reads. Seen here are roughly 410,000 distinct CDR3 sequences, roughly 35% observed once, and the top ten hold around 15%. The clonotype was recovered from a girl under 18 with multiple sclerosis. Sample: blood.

CDR3 coding DNA: TGTGCCACCAGCAGCCTATTCAGGGGACTTGACTATGGCTACACCTTC. Amino acid sequence: CATSSLFRGLDYGYTF. V gene TRBV15 combines with J gene TRBJ1-2; D is possibly TRBD1 (6 bases). Germline V lookup: CDR1 LNHNV, CDR2 YYDKDF (reference sequence). This CDR3 contains 16 residues. Trimming left V 3 bases short and J 3 bases short, with 17 bases between.